This T cell receptor beta chain stems from a study of shared clonotypes between healthy human individuals. V was pared by 6 bases and J by 4 bases, with 11 bases of the junction left unmatched. This CDR3 comprises 15 residues. Germline lookup yields CDR1 SEHNR and CDR2 FQNEAQ (reference sequence). Naivety among CD8 cells was defined by CD45RO negativity and positive CCR7 selection, thereby excluding terminally differentiated effector memory CD45RA+ cells. Profiled with immunoSEQ multiplex PCR; TCRdb holds only in-frame clones, not every one. The sample records about 750,000 clones, about 92% being singletons.

The chain has TRBV7-9 and TRBJ1-1; 7 bases match TRBD1. The specimen was naive CD8+ T cells sorted from blood. This clonotype originated in a man aged 25 to 40 in good health. CDR3 nucleotide sequence: TGTGCCAGCAGGAGAACCCGACAGGGAGGCACTGAAGCTTTCTTT. Amino acids: CASRRTRQGGTEAFF.